This T cell receptor beta chain was identified in a study of Ad26.COV2.S vaccination and SARS-CoV-2 variants. Treatment described: about 20 received Ad26.COV2.S at low or high dose, single or two shots; about 5 received placebo; per-sample allocation not given. Specimens were obtained on day 63 following the first vaccine or placebo injection. With 6 bases removed from V and 6 bases from J, the gap between germline ends came to 12 bases. Germline V gene lookup returns CDR1 SGHRS and CDR2 YFSETQ. The CDR3 sequence is 13 residues long. The table came from immunoSEQ multiplex PCR; TCRdb's copy has only in-frame clones and leaves some out. The sample includes some 500,000 clones, roughly 89% of them seen just once.

The sample consisted of peripheral blood, taken in a trial of Ad26.COV2.S vaccine versus placebo. The TCR originated in a person between 18 and 65 years old who received the Ad26.COV2.S COVID-19 vaccine or a placebo. The gene calls are TRBV5-1 and TRBJ2-2, with D hard to call. The CDR3 DNA is TGCGCCAGCACACCGCTTGTTCCCGGGGAGCTGTTTTTT. Protein product: CASTPLVPGELFF.